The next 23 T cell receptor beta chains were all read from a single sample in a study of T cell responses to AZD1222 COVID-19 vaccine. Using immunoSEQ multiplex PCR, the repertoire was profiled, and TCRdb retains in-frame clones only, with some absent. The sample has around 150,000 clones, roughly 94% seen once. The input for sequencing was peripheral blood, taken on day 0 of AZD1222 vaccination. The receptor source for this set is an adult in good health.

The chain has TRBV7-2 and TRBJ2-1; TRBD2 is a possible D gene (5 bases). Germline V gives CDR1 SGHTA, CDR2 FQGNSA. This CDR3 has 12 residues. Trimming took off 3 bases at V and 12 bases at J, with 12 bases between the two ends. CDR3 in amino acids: CASSLRGMGQFF. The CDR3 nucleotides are TGTGCCAGCAGCTTGAGAGGGATGGGGCAGTTCTTC.

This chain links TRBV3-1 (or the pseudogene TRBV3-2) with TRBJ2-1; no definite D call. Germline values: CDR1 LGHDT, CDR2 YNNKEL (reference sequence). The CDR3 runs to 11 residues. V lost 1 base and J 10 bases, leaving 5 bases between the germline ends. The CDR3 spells CASSQAGEQFF. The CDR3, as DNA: TGTGCCAGCAGCCAAGCCGGGGAGCAGTTCTTC.

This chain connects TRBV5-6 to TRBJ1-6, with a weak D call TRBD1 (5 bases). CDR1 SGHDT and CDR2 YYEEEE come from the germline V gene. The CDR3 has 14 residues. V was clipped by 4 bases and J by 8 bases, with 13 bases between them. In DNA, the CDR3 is TGTGCCAGCAGCCTGGGGCAGCTGGATTCACCCCTCCACTTT. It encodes CASSLGQLDSPLHF.

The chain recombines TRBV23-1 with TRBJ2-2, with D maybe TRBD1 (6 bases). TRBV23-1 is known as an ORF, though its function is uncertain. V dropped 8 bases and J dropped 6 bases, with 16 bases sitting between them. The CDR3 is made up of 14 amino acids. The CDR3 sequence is CASVSNRDPGELFF. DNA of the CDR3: TGCGCCAGCGTTTCAAACAGGGACCCCGGGGAGCTGTTTTTT.

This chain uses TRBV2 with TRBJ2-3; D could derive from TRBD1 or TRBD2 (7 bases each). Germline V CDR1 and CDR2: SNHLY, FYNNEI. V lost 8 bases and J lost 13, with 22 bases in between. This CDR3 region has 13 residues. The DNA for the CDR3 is TGTGCCAGCGAGGGGGCAGGGACTAAAATAAAGTATTTT. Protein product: CASEGAGTKIKYF.

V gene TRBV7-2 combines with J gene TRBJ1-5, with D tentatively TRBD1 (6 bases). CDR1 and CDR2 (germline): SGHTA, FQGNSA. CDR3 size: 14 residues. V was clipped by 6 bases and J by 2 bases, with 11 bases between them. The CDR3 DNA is TGTGCCAGCAGGGCGGGGGCCGGCAATCAGCCCCAGCATTTT. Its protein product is CASRAGAGNQPQHF.

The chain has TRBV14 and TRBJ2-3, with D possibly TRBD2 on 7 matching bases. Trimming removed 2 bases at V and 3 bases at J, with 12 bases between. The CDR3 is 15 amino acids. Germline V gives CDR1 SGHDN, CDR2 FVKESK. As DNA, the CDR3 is TGTGCCAGCAGCCAAATGGGGGGGCTGACAGATACGCAGTATTTT. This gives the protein CASSQMGGLTDTQYF.

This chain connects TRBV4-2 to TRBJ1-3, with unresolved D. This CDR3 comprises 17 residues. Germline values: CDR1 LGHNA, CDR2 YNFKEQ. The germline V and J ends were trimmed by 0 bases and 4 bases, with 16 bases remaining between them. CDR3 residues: CASSQERSRVLGNTIYF. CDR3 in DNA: TGTGCCAGCAGCCAAGAGAGGAGTAGGGTGTTAGGAAACACCATATATTTT.

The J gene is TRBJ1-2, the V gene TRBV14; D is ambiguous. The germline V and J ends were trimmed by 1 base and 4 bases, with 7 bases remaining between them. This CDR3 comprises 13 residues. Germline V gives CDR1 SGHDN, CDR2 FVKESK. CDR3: CASSQGSAYGYTF. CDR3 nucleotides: TGTGCCAGCAGCCAAGGATCGGCCTATGGCTACACCTTC.

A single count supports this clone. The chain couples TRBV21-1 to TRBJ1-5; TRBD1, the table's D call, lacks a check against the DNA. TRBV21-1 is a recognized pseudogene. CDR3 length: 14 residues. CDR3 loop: CASSKEGIWQPQHF. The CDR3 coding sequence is TGTGCCAGCAGCAAAGAGGGGATATGGCAGCCCCAGCATTTT.

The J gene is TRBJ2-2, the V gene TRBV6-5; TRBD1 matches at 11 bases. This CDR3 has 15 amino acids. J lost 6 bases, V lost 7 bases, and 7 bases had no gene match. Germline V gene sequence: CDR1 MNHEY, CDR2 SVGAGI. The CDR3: CASKSDRGHAGELFF. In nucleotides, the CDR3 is TGTGCCAGCAAATCGGACAGGGGGCATGCCGGGGAGCTGTTTTTT.

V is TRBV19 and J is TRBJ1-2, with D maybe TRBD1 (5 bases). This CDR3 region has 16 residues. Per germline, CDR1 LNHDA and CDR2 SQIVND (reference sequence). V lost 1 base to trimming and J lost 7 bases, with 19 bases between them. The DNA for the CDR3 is TGTGCCAGTAGTATAGGAAATCCAGGGTTCGTCCGTGGCTACACCTTC. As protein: CASSIGNPGFVRGYTF.

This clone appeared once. The CDR3 loop reads CASSDLFPAGYTF. CDR3 DNA sequence: TGTGCCAGCAGCGATTTGTTTCCGGCCGGCTACACCTTC. The chain couples TRBV6-2 or TRBV6-3 to TRBJ1-2, with no clear D. Trimming removed 6 bases from V and 8 bases from J, with 16 bases in between. The CDR3 loop spans 13 amino acids. Germline V gene sequence: CDR1 MNHEY, CDR2 SVGEGT.

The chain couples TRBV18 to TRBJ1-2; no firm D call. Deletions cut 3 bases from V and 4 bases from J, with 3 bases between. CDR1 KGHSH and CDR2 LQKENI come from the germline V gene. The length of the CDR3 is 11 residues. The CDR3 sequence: CASSPRYGYTF. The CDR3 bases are TGTGCCAGCTCACCGCGCTATGGCTACACCTTC.

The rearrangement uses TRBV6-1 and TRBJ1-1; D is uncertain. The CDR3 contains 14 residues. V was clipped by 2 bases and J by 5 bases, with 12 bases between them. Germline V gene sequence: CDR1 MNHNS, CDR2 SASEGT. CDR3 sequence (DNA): TGTGCCAGCAGTGAACTCCAGGCCGTGACTGAAGCTTTCTTT. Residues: CASSELQAVTEAFF.

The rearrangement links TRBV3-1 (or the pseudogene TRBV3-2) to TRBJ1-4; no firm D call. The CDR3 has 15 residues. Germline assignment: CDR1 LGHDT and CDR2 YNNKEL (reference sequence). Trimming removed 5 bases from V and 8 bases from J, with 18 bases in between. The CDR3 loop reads CASSFTSGYGEKLFF. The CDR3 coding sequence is TGTGCCAGCAGCTTCACCTCAGGTTACGGCGAAAAACTGTTTTTT.

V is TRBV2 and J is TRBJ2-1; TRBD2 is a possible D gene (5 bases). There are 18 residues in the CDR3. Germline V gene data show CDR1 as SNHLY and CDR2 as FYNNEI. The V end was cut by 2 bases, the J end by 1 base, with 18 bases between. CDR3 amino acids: CASSEFRSSAKSYNEQFF. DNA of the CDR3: TGTGCCAGCAGTGAATTTCGAAGTAGCGCTAAGTCCTACAATGAGCAGTTCTTC. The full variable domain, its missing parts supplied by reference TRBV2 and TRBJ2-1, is EPEVTQTPSHQVTQMGQEVILRCVPISNHLYFYWYRQILGQKVEFLVSFYNNEISEKSEIFDDQFSVERPDGSNFTLKIRSTKLEDSAMYFCASSEFRSSAKSYNEQFFGPGTRLTVL.

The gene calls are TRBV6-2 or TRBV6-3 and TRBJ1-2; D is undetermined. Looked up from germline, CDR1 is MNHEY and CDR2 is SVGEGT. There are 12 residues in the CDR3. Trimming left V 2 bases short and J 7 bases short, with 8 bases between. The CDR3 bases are TGTGCCAGCAGTTACGGTCCTGGTGGCTACACCTTC. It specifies CASSYGPGGYTF.

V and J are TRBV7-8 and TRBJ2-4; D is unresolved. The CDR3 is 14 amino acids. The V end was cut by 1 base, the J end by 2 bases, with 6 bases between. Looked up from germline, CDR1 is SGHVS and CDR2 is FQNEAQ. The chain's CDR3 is CASSLEETKNIQYF. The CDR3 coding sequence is TGTGCCAGCAGCTTAGAGGAAACCAAAAACATTCAGTACTTC. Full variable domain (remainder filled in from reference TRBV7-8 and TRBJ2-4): GAGVSQSPRYKVAKRGQDVALRCDPISGHVSLFWYQQALGQGPEFLTYFQNEAQLDKSGLPSDRFFAERPEGSVSTLKIQRTQQEDSAVYLCASSLEETKNIQYFGAGTRLSVL.

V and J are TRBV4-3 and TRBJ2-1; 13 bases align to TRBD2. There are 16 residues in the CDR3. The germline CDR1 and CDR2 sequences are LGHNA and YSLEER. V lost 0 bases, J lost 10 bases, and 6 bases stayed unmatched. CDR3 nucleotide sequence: TGCGCCAGCAGCCAAGAAACTAGCGGGAGGGCCGGGGAGCAGTTCTTC. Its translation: CASSQETSGRAGEQFF.

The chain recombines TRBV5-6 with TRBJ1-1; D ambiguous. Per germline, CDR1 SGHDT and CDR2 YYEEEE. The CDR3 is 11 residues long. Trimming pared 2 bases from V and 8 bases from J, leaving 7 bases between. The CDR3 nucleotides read TGTGCCAGCAGCTTATTCCAGGAAGCTTTCTTT. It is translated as CASSLFQEAFF.

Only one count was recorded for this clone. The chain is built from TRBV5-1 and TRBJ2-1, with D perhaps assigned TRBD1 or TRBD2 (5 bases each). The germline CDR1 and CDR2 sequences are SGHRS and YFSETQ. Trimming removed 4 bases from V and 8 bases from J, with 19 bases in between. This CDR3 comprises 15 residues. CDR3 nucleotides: TGCGCCAGCAGCCCTGGGACCTTAGTAGGTGATGAGCAGTTCTTC. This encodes CASSPGTLVGDEQFF.

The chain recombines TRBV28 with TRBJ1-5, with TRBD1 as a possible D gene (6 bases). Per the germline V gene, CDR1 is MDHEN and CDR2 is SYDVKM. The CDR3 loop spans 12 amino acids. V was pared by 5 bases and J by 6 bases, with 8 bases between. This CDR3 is CASSTTGQPQHF. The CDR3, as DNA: TGTGCCAGCAGTACGACAGGTCAGCCCCAGCATTTT.